This TCR beta chain was identified in a study of breast tumors, draining lymph nodes, adjacent tissues (dated by TCRdb to 2016 to 2017). Concerning the study at large: Breast cancer patients provided tumor, adjacent nontumor tissue and axillary lymph nodes, and the study compared the TCR beta repertoires across these three sources. The study was designed to assess the relationships and possible T-cell exchange between tumor, surrounding tissue and draining lymph node repertoires in human breast cancer. Results and caveats for the whole study, not just this receptor: Tumor and nontumor tissue repertoires were significantly more similar in luminal-like than in basal-like breast cancer. The data were considered consistent with most tumor T cells being derived from the lymph node and subsequently expanding within tumor tissue. The conclusion that tumor T cells originate in lymph nodes was presented as consistent with a hypothesis rather than as directly demonstrated. Tumor T-cell repertoires showed less diversity than lymph node repertoires and more diversity than nontumor tissue repertoires, and tumor T-cell repertoires showed preferential V and J gene usage.

Sequencing was performed on an Illumina HiSeq 2000. Multiplex PCR amplification was used to generate the TCR beta chain libraries. High-throughput sequencing was used to analyze the amplified TCR beta chain products. TCRdb trimmed the raw reads at Q25, called clones with MiXCR and kept productive beta chains. Entries that share a CDR3 protein sequence are merged under the most common genes and DNA. In all, the sample holds approximately 140,000 distinct CDR3 sequences, and approximately 32% of those were seen once. Around 2.3% of the sample comes from the top ten. The lymph node samples were taken from the axillary draining lymph nodes of breast cancer patients. From a lookup of the germline V gene, CDR1 and CDR2 are SGHVS and FNYEAQ. CDR3 length: 16 amino acids, cysteine to phenylalanine. This entry keeps only the CDR3 DNA: 48 bases, framed from base 1. Cut back by 5 bases and 0 bases, the V and J ends lie 14 bases apart.

This clonotype was picked up many times. Its antigen target is currently unknown. Base qualities are missing; no much larger clone stands one base away. This chain is built from TRBV7-6 and TRBJ2-1; 5 matching bases give a weak D call of TRBD2. The sequencing input was axillary lymph node tissue. This clonotype was obtained from a female donor with breast cancer. Some clones in this sample may be carry-over from other donors' samples. The nucleotide sequence is given as TGTGCCAGCAGCCCTCGGACGGGAAGCTCCTACAATGAGCAGTTCTTC. It translates as CASSPRTGSSYNEQFF.